This T cell receptor beta chain was observed in a study of graft-versus-host responses after intestinal transplantation. Across the whole study: The whole recipient group had anti-thymocyte globulin induction followed by tacrolimus and steroids for around 3 years. Study-wide points: There was an association between peak levels of circulating GvH clones and early post-transplant HvG declines. Recipient marrow held GvH clones, some first seen in ileum or blood.

Both intraepithelial and lamina propria lymphocytes were released by processing graft tissue. In regard to this clone: Its antigen is not identified.

Libraries were prepared by immunoSEQ multiplex PCR; TCRdb keeps only in-frame clonotypes and omits some of them. Seen here are fewer than 15,000 clones, under 70% observed once, and the top ten hold 23%. V shed 0 bases and J shed 3 bases, with 12 bases lying between them. The CDR3 runs 16 residues. Germline loops: CDR1 LNHDA, CDR2 SQIVND (reference sequence). The gene calls are TRBV19 and TRBJ1-5, with D hard to call. This sequence was found in a human patient who received an intestinal transplant, so some T cells may come from the graft donor. The source was ileum tissue, collected around 720 days after intestinal transplantation. The CDR3 reads CASSIETVGYNQPQHF. The CDR3 DNA is TGTGCCAGTAGTATAGAAACGGTCGGGTACAATCAGCCCCAGCATTTT.